This record concerns one T cell receptor beta chain sequence. In its sample, this clonotype was seen many times. No cognate antigen has been identified for it. Within one base of it there is no much larger clone, and no base qualities were kept. The CDR3 has 15 amino acids, counting the end cysteine and phenylalanine. Only the CDR3 part of the read is kept: 45 bases, read in frame from the first base. V and J are trimmed by 4 bases and 5 bases, and the gene matches miss 8 bases of the junction. The germline V gene gives CDR1 as SGHRS and CDR2 as YFSETQ. Set within a cohort of healthcare workers in London, UK, this nested case-control study involved weekly PCR testing of nasopharyngeal swabs along with blood sampling. Healthcare workers were recruited between 23 and 31 March 2020, during the week of the UK lockdown, and were followed weekly for up to roughly 15 weeks. The library was prepared using 5' RACE. Instrument used: NextSeq 500. Unique molecular identifiers were attached to individual cDNA molecules in the TCR library protocol so that sequencing error and PCR bias could be corrected. Both TCR alpha and beta chains were sequenced, and tight co-correlation was observed between alpha and beta sequence abundances in each sample. In the original analysis: Decombinator V4 was used to annotate the V gene, J gene and CDR3 of the TCR sequences. TCRs were defined as expanded if a significant change between any two time points was detected under a Poisson model with p below 0.0001. TCR abundances were normalised to the total number of TCRs sequenced per sample and were expressed as counts per million. MAIT TCRs were defined by TRAV1-2 paired with TRAJ12, TRAJ20 or TRAJ33, and iNKT TCRs by TRAV10 paired with TRAJ18. VDJdb, accessed on 1 November 2021, was searched for TCRs annotated for CMV, EBV and SARS-CoV-2, and TCRs annotated for more than one antigen were excluded. TCRdb reran the public reads through fastp at Q25 and MiXCR, keeping productive beta chains. Identical CDR3 protein sequences are pooled into one entry, listed with their most common genes and DNA. The V and J calls come from TCRdb's annotation, not from the publication. The sample has tens of thousands of distinct CDR3 sequences on record, roughly 18% of them singletons. The ten top clones hold about 8.2% of the sample.

The data were obtained in a study of early T cells in non-severe SARS-CoV-2 infection (dated by TCRdb to the early 2020s). For the wider study: Because TCR sequencing was done on bulk RNA from unsorted whole blood, the alpha and beta chains could not be paired.

The research as a whole found: Matching against VDJdb was skewed toward anti-spike CD8 responses, likely underestimated virus-specific expansions, and missed private and CD4 specificities.

This specimen was whole blood, taken at baseline. Recombination connected TRBV5-1 to TRBJ1-1; TRBD1 fits 10 bases in the junction. This sequence was found in an adult who was a healthcare worker with PCR-confirmed SARS-CoV-2 infection or an uninfected control (not recorded which). The CDR3 protein is CASSLGQGMGTEAFF. The nucleotides are TGCGCCAGCAGCCTGGGACAGGGGATGGGGACTGAAGCTTTCTTT.